Each of the 15 T cell receptor beta chains below was sequenced from the same sample in a study of OX40 agonist ivuxolimab in advanced cancers. TCRdb's table, derived via immunoSEQ multiplex PCR, lists solely in-frame clones and lacks some. Of about 68,000 clones in the sample, about 83% are singletons; the top ten hold about 0.66%. The sequencing here drew on CD4+ or CD8+ T cells sorted from blood, taken in a trial of the OX40 agonist ivuxolimab. The receptors come from an adult with an advanced solid tumor such as melanoma, head and neck, liver or kidney cancer.

This rearrangement joins TRBV7-9 to TRBJ2-5; weak D call: TRBD2 (6 bases). Germline V CDR1 and CDR2: SEHNR, FQNEAQ (reference sequence). The CDR3 runs to 16 residues. V lost 5 bases and J lost 6, with 22 bases in between. This CDR3 is CASSGGRRDGRQTQYF. CDR3 nucleotide sequence: TGTGCCAGCAGCGGGGGGAGACGGGACGGCAGGCAGACCCAGTACTTC.

The genes are TRBV11-2 and TRBJ2-5; TRBD1 matches at 11 bases. Judging by the DNA end, TRBJ2-7 fits better; the J call may be wrong. The CDR3 spans 15 residues. From germline, CDR1 is SGHAT and CDR2 FQNNGV. The CDR3 nucleotides read TGTGCCAGCAGCGCCAGGACAGGGGGCCCCTACGAGCAGTACTTC. Protein product: CASSARTGGPYEQYF.

The rearrangement joins TRBV6-5 to TRBJ2-7; maybe TRBD2 (5 bases). V lost 2 bases, J lost 2 bases, and 7 bases lay in between. Germline CDR1 is MNHEY and CDR2 is SVGAGI. The CDR3 is made up of 13 amino acids. CDR3 region: CASSYRAAYEQYF. Here the CDR3 DNA reads TGTGCCAGCAGTTACCGAGCGGCCTACGAGCAGTACTTC.

The V and J genes are TRBV15 and TRBJ1-2; D unclear. The CDR3 spans 11 residues. Germline CDR1 reads LNHNV; CDR2 reads YYDKDF (reference sequence). Trimming took off 4 bases at V and 8 bases at J, with 8 bases between the two ends. The CDR3 bases are TGTGCCACCAGCATCTTAGGCGGCTACACCTTC. Translating gives CATSILGGYTF.

V usage is TRBV7-2 and J usage is TRBJ2-5, with 7 bases fitting TRBD2. With 4 bases clipped from V and 1 base from J, the junction kept 6 bases outside the gene matches. The V gene's germline CDR1 is SGHTA and CDR2 FQGNSA. The CDR3 has 15 residues. CDR3 protein: CASSYYPGGQETQYF. CDR3 nucleotide sequence: TGTGCCAGCAGCTACTACCCGGGGGGCCAAGAGACCCAGTACTTC.

The chain carries TRBV4-3 and TRBJ1-1, with D tentatively TRBD1 (6 bases). This CDR3 has 13 amino acids. Germline V CDR1 and CDR2: LGHNA, YSLEER. V shed 0 bases and J shed 11 bases, with 13 bases lying between them. The CDR3 loop is CASSQDGGLGAFF. The CDR3, as DNA: TGCGCCAGCAGCCAAGATGGGGGCCTGGGGGCTTTCTTT.

The chain recombines TRBV11-2 with TRBJ1-4, with D uncertain. The CDR3 spans 13 residues. Trimming took 5 bases from V and 7 from J, leaving 11 bases between them. The germline CDR1 and CDR2 sequences are SGHAT and FQNNGV. Here the CDR3 reads CASSNWEGEKLFF. In DNA, the CDR3 is TGTGCCAGCAGCAATTGGGAGGGTGAAAAACTGTTTTTT.

V and J are TRBV6-5 and TRBJ1-4; no clear D gene. The CDR3 runs to 12 residues. Germline values: CDR1 MNHEY, CDR2 SVGAGI. V was cut by 6 bases and J by 4 bases, with 6 bases left in between. CDR3 loop: CASRALNEKLFF. DNA for the CDR3: TGTGCCAGCAGGGCCCTTAATGAAAAACTGTTTTTT.

This chain connects TRBV7-2 to TRBJ1-6; D unclear. The CDR3 runs to 13 residues. Per the germline V gene, CDR1 is SGHTA and CDR2 is FQGNSA. V was clipped by 5 bases and J by 5 bases, with 7 bases between them. The CDR3 here is CASSSRNNSPLHF. CDR3 coding DNA: TGTGCCAGCAGCAGCCGAAATAATTCACCCCTCCACTTT.

V gene TRBV18 combines with J gene TRBJ1-4; the D is unclear. Germline values: CDR1 KGHSH, CDR2 LQKENI. V was clipped by 4 bases and J by 4 bases, with 10 bases between them. The CDR3 is made up of 14 amino acids. CDR3 bases: TGTGCCAGCTCACAAGGGCTGGGTAATGAAAAACTGTTTTTT. Translating it yields CASSQGLGNEKLFF.

This clone was counted a single time. This chain connects TRBV19 to TRBJ2-4; D not resolved. V was trimmed by 5 bases and J by 0 bases, leaving 17 bases between them. Germline CDR1 reads LNHDA; CDR2 reads SQIVND (reference sequence). There are 17 residues in the CDR3. CDR3 residues: CASSPPWSLLAKNIQYF. CDR3 nucleotides: TGTGCCAGTAGTCCCCCCTGGAGTTTGCTAGCCAAAAACATTCAGTACTTC.

This clone came up once. This chain links TRBV4-1 with TRBJ1-6; a possible D gene is TRBD1 (6 bases). The CDR3 spans 16 residues. CDR1 and CDR2 from the germline V gene are MGHRA and YSYEKL. Trimming left V 4 bases short and J 5 bases short, with 15 bases between. CDR3 region: CASSRTDRLDNSPLHF. CDR3 coding DNA: TGCGCCAGCAGCCGGACCGACAGGCTAGATAATTCACCCCTCCACTTT.

This clone was recorded once. V usage is TRBV19 and J usage is TRBJ1-2; maybe TRBD1 (5 bases). V dropped 4 bases and J dropped 8 bases, with 14 bases sitting between them. The CDR3 consists of 13 residues. Germline-derived CDR1 and CDR2 are LNHDA and SQIVND (reference sequence). CDR3 protein: CASSNLGARGYTF. CDR3 nucleotides: TGTGCCAGTAGTAACCTAGGGGCCAGAGGCTACACCTTC.

This clone was seen a single time. The CDR3 nucleotides are TGTGCCAGCAGCTTATGGGTGGGGGGTAGCTATGGCTACACCTTC. Its protein product is CASSLWVGGSYGYTF. The chain employs TRBV11-2 and TRBJ1-2; a weak D match, TRBD1 (5 bases). This CDR3 comprises 15 residues. V shed 2 bases and J shed 4 bases, with 14 bases lying between them. Germline assignment: CDR1 SGHAT and CDR2 FQNNGV.

This chain links TRBV18 with TRBJ1-2; 7 bases are a match to TRBD1. The CDR3 has 14 residues. V was pared by 3 bases and J by 7 bases, with 8 bases of the junction left unmatched. Per the germline V gene, CDR1 is KGHSH and CDR2 is LQKENI. The CDR3 is CASSPEQGIGGYTF. The DNA for the CDR3 is TGTGCCAGCTCACCCGAACAGGGGATCGGTGGCTACACCTTC.